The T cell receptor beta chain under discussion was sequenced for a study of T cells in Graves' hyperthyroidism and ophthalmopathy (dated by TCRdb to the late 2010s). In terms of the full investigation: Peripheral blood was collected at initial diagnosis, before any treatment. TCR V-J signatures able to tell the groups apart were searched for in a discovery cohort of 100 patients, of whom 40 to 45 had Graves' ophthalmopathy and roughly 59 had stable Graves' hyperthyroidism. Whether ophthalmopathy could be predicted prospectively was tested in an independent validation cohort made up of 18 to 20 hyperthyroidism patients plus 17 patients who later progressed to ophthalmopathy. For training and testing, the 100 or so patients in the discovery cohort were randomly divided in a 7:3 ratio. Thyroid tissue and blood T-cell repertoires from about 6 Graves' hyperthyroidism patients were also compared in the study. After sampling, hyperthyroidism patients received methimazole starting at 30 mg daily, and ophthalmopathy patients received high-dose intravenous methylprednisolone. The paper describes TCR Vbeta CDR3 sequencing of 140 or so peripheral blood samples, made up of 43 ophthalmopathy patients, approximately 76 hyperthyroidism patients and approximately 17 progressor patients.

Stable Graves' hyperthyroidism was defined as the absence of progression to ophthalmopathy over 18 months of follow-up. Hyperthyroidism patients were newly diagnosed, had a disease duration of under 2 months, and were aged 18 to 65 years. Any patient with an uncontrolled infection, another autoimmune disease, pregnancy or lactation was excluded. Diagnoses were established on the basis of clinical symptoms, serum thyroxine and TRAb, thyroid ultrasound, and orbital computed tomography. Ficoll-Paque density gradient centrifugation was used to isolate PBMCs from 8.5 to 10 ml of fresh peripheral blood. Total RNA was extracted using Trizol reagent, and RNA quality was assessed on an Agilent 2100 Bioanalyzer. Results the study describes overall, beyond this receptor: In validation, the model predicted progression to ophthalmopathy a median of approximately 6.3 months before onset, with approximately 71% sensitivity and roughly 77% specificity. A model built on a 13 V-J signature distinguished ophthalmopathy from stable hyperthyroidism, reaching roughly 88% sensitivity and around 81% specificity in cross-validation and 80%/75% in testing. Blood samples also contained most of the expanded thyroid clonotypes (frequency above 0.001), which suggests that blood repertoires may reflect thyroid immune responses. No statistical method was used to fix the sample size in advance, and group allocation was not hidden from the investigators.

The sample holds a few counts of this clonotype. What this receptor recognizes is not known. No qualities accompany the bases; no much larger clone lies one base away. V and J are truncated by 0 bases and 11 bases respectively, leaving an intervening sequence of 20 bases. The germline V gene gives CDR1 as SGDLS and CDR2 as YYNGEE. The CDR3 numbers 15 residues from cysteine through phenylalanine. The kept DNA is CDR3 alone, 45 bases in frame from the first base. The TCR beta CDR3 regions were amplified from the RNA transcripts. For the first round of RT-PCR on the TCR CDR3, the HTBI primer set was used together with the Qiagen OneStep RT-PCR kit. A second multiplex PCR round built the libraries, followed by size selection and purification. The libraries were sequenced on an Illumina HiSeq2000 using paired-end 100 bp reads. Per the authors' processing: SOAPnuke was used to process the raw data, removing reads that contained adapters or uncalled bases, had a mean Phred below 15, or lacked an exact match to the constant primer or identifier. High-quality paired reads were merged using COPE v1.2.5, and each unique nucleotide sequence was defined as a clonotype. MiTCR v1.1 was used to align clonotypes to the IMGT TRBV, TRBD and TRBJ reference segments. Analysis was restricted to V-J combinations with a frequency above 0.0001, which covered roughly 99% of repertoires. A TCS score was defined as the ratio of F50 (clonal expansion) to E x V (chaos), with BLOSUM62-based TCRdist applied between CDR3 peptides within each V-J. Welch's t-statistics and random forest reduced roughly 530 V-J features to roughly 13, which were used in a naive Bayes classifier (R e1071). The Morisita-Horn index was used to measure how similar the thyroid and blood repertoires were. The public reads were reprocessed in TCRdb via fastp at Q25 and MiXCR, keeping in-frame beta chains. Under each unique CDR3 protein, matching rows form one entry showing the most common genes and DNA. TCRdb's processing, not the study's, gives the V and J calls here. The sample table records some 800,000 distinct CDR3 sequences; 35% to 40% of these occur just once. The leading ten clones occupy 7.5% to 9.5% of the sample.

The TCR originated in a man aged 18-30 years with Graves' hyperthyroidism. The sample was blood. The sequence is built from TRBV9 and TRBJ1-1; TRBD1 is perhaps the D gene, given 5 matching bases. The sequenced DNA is TGTGCCAGCAGCGTAGGTGGGGCGACAACAGATAGGGCTTTCTTT. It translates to CASSVGGATTDRAFF.